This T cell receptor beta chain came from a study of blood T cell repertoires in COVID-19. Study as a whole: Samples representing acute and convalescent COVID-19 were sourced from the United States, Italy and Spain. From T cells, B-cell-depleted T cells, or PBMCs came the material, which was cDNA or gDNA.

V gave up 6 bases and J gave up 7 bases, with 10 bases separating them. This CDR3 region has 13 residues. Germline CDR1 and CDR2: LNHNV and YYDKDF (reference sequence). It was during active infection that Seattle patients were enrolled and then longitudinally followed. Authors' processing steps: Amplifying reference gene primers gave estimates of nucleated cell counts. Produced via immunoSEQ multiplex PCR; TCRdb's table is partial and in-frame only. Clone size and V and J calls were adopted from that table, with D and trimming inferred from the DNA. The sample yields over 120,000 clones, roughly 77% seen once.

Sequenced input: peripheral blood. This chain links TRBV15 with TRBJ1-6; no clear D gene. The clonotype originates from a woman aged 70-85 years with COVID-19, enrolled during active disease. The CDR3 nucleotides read TGTGCCACCAGTCGAGGTTCAAATTCACCCCTCCACTTT. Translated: CATSRGSNSPLHF.